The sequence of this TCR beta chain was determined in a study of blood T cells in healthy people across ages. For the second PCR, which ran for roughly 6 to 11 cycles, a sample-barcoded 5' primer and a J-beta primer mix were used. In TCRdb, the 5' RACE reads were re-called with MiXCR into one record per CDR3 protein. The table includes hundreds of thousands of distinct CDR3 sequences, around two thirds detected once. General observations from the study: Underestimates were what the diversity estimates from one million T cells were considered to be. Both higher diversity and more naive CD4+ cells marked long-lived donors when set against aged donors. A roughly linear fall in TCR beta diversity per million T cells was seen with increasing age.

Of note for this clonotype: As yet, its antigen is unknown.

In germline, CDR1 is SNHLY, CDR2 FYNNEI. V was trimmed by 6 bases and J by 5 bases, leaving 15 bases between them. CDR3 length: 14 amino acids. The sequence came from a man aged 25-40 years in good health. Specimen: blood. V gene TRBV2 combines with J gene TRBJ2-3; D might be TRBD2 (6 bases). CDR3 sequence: CASSGRRGGDTQYF. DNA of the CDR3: TGTGCCAGCAGCGGACGGCGGGGTGGAGATACGCAGTATTTT.